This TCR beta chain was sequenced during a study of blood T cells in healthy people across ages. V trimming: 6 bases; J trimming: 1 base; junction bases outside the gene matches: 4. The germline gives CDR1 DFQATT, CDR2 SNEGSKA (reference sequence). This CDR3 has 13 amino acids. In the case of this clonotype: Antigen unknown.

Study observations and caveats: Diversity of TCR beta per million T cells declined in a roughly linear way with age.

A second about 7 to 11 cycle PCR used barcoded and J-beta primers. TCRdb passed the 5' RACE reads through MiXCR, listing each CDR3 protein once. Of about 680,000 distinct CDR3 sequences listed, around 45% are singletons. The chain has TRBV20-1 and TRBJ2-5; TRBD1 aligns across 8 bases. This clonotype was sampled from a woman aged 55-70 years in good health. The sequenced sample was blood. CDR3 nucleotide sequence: TGCAGTGCCAGGGACAGGAGCCAAGAGACCCAGTACTTC. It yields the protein CSARDRSQETQYF.